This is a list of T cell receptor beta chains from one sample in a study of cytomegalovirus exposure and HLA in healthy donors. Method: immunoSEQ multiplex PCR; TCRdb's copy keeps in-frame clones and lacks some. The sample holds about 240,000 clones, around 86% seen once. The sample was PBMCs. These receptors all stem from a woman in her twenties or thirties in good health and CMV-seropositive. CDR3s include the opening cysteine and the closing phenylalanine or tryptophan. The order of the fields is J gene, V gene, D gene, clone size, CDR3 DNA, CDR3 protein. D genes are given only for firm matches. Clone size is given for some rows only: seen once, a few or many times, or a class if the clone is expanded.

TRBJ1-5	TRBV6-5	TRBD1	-	TGTGCCAGCAGCAACAGGGGTCCTGGCAATCAGCCCCAGCATTTT	CASSNRGPGNQPQHF
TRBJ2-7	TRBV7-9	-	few	TGTGCCAGCAGCCACCCTGGACAGGGAGGGTCCTACGAGCAGTACTTC	CASSHPGQGGSYEQYF
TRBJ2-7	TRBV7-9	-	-	TGTGCCAGCAGCCGCGAAGAGTGGGAGCAGTACTTC	CASSREEWEQYF
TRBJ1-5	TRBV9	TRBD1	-	TGTGCCAGCAGTCCGACAGGGGGAAACCAGCCCCAGCATTTT	CASSPTGGNQPQHF
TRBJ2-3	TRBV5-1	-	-	TGCGCCAGCAGCTTGGTTGCGGGGGCCCGCACAGATACGCAGTATTTT	CASSLVAGARTDTQYF
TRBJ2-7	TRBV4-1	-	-	TGCGCCAGCAGCACCCTCAGGGCGTTGGGCGAGCAGTACTTC	CASSTLRALGEQYF
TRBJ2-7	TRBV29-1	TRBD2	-	TGCAGCGTCAGGACTAGCGTGGAAGGGGCCTACGAGCAGTACTTC	CSVRTSVEGAYEQYF
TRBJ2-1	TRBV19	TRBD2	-	TGTGCCAGTAGTATAGGGTACATGCGGGAGTGGGTCGATGAGCAGTTCTTC	CASSIGYMREWVDEQFF
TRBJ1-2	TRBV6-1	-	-	TGTGCCAGCAGTGCGACACCTGACCTCTTTTATGGCTACACCTTC	CASSATPDLFYGYTF
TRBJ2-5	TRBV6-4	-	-	TGTGCCAGCAGTGGCCCCCCGGGGGAAGAGACCCAGTACTTC	CASSGPPGEETQYF
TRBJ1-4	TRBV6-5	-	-	TGTGCCCCCAGGTTGGTGGCAGATAATGAAAAACTGTTTTTT	CAPRLVADNEKLFF
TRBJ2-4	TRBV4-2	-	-	TGTGCCAGCAGCCAAGCAGGGGCCAAAAACATTCAGTACTTC	CASSQAGAKNIQYF
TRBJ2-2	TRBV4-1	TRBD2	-	TGCGCCAGCAGCCAACGAACTAGCGGGACGAACACCGGGGAGCTGTTTTTT	CASSQRTSGTNTGELFF
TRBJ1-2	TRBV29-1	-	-	TGCAGCGTTGAGAAGGGGCCACCACACTATGGCTACACCTTC	CSVEKGPPHYGYTF
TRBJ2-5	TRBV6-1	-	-	TGTGCCAGCAGTGACCTCGACAGAGGTATCCAAATCCTCGACTTC	CASSDLDRGIQILDF
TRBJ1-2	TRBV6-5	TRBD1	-	TGTGCCAGCAGTCAAGACAGGGGTCGGAACTATGGCTACACCTTC	CASSQDRGRNYGYTF
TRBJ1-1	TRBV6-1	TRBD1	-	TGTGCCAGCAGTGAACGGGGGGGACAGGGTGGGTACACTGAAGCTTTCTTT	CASSERGGQGGYTEAFF
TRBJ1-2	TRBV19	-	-	TGTGCCAGTAGCCAGAGACAGGCCTATGGCTACACCTTC	CASSQRQAYGYTF
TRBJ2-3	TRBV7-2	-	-	TGTGCCAGCATCCTTAGCTCGATAGATACGCAGTATTTT	CASILSSIDTQYF
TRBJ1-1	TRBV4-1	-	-	TGCGCCAGCAGCCTGGAGGGGTCGGCGAACACTGAAGCTTTCTTT	CASSLEGSANTEAFF
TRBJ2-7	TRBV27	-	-	TGTGCCAGCAGTTTACAGGGTCCCTACGAGCAGTACTTC	CASSLQGPYEQYF
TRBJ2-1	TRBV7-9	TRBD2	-	TGTGCCAGCAGCTTCCTAGCGGGAGGGATTACGGGTGAGCAGTTCTTC	CASSFLAGGITGEQFF
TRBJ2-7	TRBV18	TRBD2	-	TGTGCCAGCTCACCAACGGGGGGGGGCGTATCCTACGAGCAGTACTTC	CASSPTGGGVSYEQYF
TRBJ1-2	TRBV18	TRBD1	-	TGTGCCAGCTCACCGGAGCGACAGGGTCTGGGTAACGGTGGCTACACCTTC	CASSPERQGLGNGGYTF
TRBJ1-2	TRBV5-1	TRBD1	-	TGCGCCAGCAGCTTGGAAGGGGGCTCGGGGTATGGCTACACCTTC	CASSLEGGSGYGYTF
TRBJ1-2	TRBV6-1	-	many	TGTGCCAGCAGTGATGGGGAGACTTATGGCTACACCTTC	CASSDGETYGYTF
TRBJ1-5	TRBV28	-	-	TGTGCCAGCAGTTTGGGAGGTTATAGCAATCAGCCCCAGCATTTT	CASSLGGYSNQPQHF
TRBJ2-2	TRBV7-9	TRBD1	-	TGTGCCAGCAGCCCCGGGACAGGGAGCGGGGAGCTGTTTTTT	CASSPGTGSGELFF
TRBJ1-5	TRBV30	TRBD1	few	TGTGCCTGGTCGACAGGGATTGTGAGCAATCAGCCCCAGCATTTT	CAWSTGIVSNQPQHF
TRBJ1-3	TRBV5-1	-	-	TGCGCCAGCAGCTTGAATAGTCCTGGAAACACCATATATTTT	CASSLNSPGNTIYF
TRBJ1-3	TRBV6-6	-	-	TGTGCCAGCAAACGGGGTTCCAGCTCTGGAAACACCATATATTTT	CASKRGSSSGNTIYF
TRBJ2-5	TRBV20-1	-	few	TGCAGTGCTACGGTGCAAGAGACCCAGTACTTC	CSATVQETQYF
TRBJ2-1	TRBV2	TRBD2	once	TGTGCCAGCAGTATCGGACTAGAGCCCTATAATGAGCAGTTCTTC	CASSIGLEPYNEQFF
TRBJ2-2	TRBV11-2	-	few	TGTGCCAGCAGACTTAGAGCCGGGGAGCTGTTTTTT	CASRLRAGELFF
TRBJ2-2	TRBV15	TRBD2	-	TGTGCCACCAGCACACTGGAATTAGCGGGAAAATACACCGGGGAGCTGTTTTTT	CATSTLELAGKYTGELFF
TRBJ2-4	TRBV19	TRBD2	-	TGTGCCAGTACCGGGACTAGCCGCAACATTCAGTACTTC	CASTGTSRNIQYF
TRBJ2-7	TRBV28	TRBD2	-	TGTGCCAGCACGGGGAGGGCAGCTAAGTTTCGCGAGCAGTACTTC	CASTGRAAKFREQYF
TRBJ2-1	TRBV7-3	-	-	TGTGCCAGCCGGGCCGGGGGAACAGCGGGCTACAATGAGCAGTTCTTC	CASRAGGTAGYNEQFF
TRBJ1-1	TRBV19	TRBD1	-	TGTGCCAGTAGTATAGATCAATCAGGGGGACACACTGAAGCTTTCTTT	CASSIDQSGGHTEAFF
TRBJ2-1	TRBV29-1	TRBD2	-	TGCAGCGATCCGGGACTAGCGGCTCTCAATGAGCAGTTCTTC	CSDPGLAALNEQFF
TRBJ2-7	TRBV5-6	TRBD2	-	TGTGCCAGCAGCCCGACTAGCGGGCCGTACGAGCAGTACTTC	CASSPTSGPYEQYF
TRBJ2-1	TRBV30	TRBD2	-	TGTGCCTGGAGTGTACAAAGCGGGAGGAAAGCTGAGCAGTTCTTC	CAWSVQSGRKAEQFF
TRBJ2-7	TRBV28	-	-	TGTGCCAGCAGTTTGCGGCAATACGAGCAGTACTTC	CASSLRQYEQYF
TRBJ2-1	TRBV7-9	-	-	TGTGCCAGCAGCTTGAGCGGGTTGTCCTACAATGAGCAGTTCTTC	CASSLSGLSYNEQFF
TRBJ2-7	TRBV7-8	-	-	TGTGCCAGCAGCTTAGCGCGCACCCTCGAGGGTGGGCAGTACTTC	CASSLARTLEGGQYF
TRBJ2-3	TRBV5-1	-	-	TGCGCCAGCAGCTTGCCTATTTCAGATACGCAGTATTTT	CASSLPISDTQYF
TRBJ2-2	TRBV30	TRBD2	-	TGTGCCTGGATTAGCGGGAGATCCGGGGAGCTGTTTTTT	CAWISGRSGELFF
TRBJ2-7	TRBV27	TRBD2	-	TGTGCCAGCAGTTTCCGGCTAGCGGGCTTCTCCTACGAGCAGTACTTC	CASSFRLAGFSYEQYF